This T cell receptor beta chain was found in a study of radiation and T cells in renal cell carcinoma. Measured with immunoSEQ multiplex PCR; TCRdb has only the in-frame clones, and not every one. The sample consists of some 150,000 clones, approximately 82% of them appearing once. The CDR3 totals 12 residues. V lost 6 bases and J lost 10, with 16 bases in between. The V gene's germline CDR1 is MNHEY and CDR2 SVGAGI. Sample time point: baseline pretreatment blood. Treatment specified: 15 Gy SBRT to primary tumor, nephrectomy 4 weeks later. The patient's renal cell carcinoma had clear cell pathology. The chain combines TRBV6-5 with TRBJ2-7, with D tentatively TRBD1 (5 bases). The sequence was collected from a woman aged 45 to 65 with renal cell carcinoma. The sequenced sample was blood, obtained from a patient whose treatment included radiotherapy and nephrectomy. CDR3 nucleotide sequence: TGTGCCAGCAGCTCCAGACCAGGGTACCAGTACTTC. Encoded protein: CASSSRPGYQYF.